These T cell receptor beta chains were read from a single sample in a study of control samples from healthy donors and cancer patients. Using immunoSEQ multiplex PCR, the repertoire was profiled, and TCRdb retains in-frame clones only, with some absent. In the table there are around 100,000 clones, roughly 92% of which are singletons. Sequencing used blood. These TCRs come from a human donor in good health. The donor label of this sample is uncertain. CDR3s include the opening cysteine and the closing phenylalanine or tryptophan. D genes are given only for firm matches. Some rows have no size entry. The others give once, few or many, or a class for an expanded clone.

d_call: NA
v_call: TRBV25-1
clone_size: NA
j_call: TRBJ2-3
cdr3_aa: CASSEYYLTDTQYF
cdr3_nt: TGTGCCAGCAGTGAATATTATTTGACAGATACGCAGTATTTT

d_call: NA
v_call: TRBV18
clone_size: NA
j_call: TRBJ2-3
cdr3_aa: CASSQEEGTTDTQYF
cdr3_nt: TGTGCCAGCTCACAGGAGGAGGGGACCACAGATACGCAGTATTTT

d_call: NA
v_call: TRBV2
clone_size: NA
j_call: TRBJ1-2
cdr3_aa: CASEGGYGYTF
cdr3_nt: TGTGCCAGCGAAGGGGGCTATGGCTACACCTTC

d_call: NA
v_call: TRBV19
clone_size: NA
j_call: TRBJ1-2
cdr3_aa: CASSIPNRAGYTF
cdr3_nt: TGTGCCAGTAGTATACCAAACAGGGCTGGCTACACCTTC

d_call: NA
v_call: TRBV6-1
clone_size: once
j_call: TRBJ1-1
cdr3_aa: CASSEIRKVNTEAFF
cdr3_nt: TGTGCCAGCAGTGAAATCAGGAAGGTGAACACTGAAGCTTTCTTT

d_call: NA
v_call: TRBV21-1
clone_size: NA
j_call: TRBJ2-4
cdr3_aa: CASSTYAPTGTGRHIQYF
cdr3_nt: TGTGCCAGCAGCACCTACGCCCCAACAGGGACGGGGAGACACATTCAGTACTTC

d_call: TRBD1
v_call: TRBV15
clone_size: few
j_call: TRBJ2-7
cdr3_aa: CATSRVGTGDPYEQYF
cdr3_nt: TGTGCCACCAGCAGAGTGGGGACAGGGGACCCCTACGAGCAGTACTTC

d_call: NA
v_call: TRBV14
clone_size: once
j_call: TRBJ1-6
cdr3_aa: CASSQDWGSNSPLHF
cdr3_nt: TGTGCCAGCAGCCAAGATTGGGGGTCTAATTCACCCCTCCACTTT

d_call: NA
v_call: TRBV5-6
clone_size: NA
j_call: TRBJ1-2
cdr3_aa: CASSLAVRTYYGYTF
cdr3_nt: TGTGCCAGCAGCTTGGCAGTCAGGACTTACTATGGCTACACCTTC

d_call: NA
v_call: TRBV11-2
clone_size: NA
j_call: TRBJ1-1
cdr3_aa: CASSLKYSRYTEAFF
cdr3_nt: TGTGCCAGCAGCTTAAAGTACAGCCGATACACTGAAGCTTTCTTT

d_call: NA
v_call: TRBV3-1/TRBV3-2
clone_size: NA
j_call: TRBJ2-6
cdr3_aa: CASTLGRSGANVLTF
cdr3_nt: TGTGCCAGCACCCTGGGGCGCTCTGGGGCCAACGTCCTGACTTTC

d_call: NA
v_call: TRBV12-3/TRBV12-4
clone_size: NA
j_call: TRBJ2-1
cdr3_aa: CASSSRGGQEFF
cdr3_nt: TGTGCCAGCAGTTCAAGGGGGGGCCAAGAGTTCTTC

d_call: TRBD1
v_call: TRBV6-6
clone_size: NA
j_call: TRBJ2-3
cdr3_aa: CASSYGDRSDTQYF
cdr3_nt: TGTGCCAGCAGCTATGGGGACAGATCAGATACGCAGTATTTT

d_call: NA
v_call: TRBV9
clone_size: once
j_call: TRBJ1-6
cdr3_aa: CASSDTGFSPLHF
cdr3_nt: TGTGCCAGCAGCGACACAGGGTTTTCACCCCTCCACTTT

d_call: TRBD1
v_call: TRBV10-1
clone_size: NA
j_call: TRBJ2-2
cdr3_aa: CASSTGEATGELFF
cdr3_nt: TGCGCCAGTTCGACAGGGGAGGCCACCGGGGAGCTGTTTTTT

d_call: TRBD1
v_call: TRBV18
clone_size: NA
j_call: TRBJ1-1
cdr3_aa: CASSRDRGGTEAFF
cdr3_nt: TGTGCCAGCTCGCGAGACAGGGGAGGGACTGAAGCTTTCTTT

d_call: NA
v_call: TRBV29-1
clone_size: NA
j_call: TRBJ1-1
cdr3_aa: CSVDTGIGTEAFF
cdr3_nt: TGCAGCGTGGATACAGGGATTGGGACTGAAGCTTTCTTT

d_call: NA
v_call: TRBV3-1/TRBV3-2
clone_size: NA
j_call: TRBJ1-3
cdr3_aa: CASSQEGGGPRNTIYF
cdr3_nt: TGTGCCAGCAGCCAAGAGGGGGGCGGACCTAGGAACACCATATATTTT

d_call: TRBD1
v_call: TRBV18
clone_size: NA
j_call: TRBJ1-1
cdr3_aa: CASSPDRVNTEAFF
cdr3_nt: TGTGCCAGCTCACCCGACAGGGTCAACACTGAAGCTTTCTTT

d_call: NA
v_call: TRBV7-9
clone_size: NA
j_call: TRBJ2-5
cdr3_aa: CASSLKWESDF
cdr3_nt: TGTGCCAGCAGCTTAAAGTGGGAGTCGGACTTC

d_call: NA
v_call: TRBV6-5
clone_size: NA
j_call: TRBJ1-2
cdr3_aa: CASTSGSLMGYGYTF
cdr3_nt: TGTGCCAGCACTTCAGGTTCACTAATGGGGTATGGCTACACCTTC

d_call: NA
v_call: TRBV14
clone_size: NA
j_call: TRBJ1-6
cdr3_aa: CASSQDWGNSPLHF
cdr3_nt: TGTGCCAGCAGCCAAGATTGGGGTAATTCACCCCTCCACTTT

d_call: NA
v_call: TRBV9
clone_size: NA
j_call: TRBJ1-3
cdr3_aa: CASSVGGGNTLSGNTIYF
cdr3_nt: TGTGCCAGCAGCGTAGGAGGGGGGAACACTCTCTCTGGAAACACCATATATTTT

d_call: TRBD2
v_call: TRBV5-1
clone_size: NA
j_call: TRBJ2-2
cdr3_aa: CASSLARLAGNTGELFF
cdr3_nt: TGCGCCAGCAGCTTGGCTCGACTAGCGGGGAACACCGGGGAGCTGTTTTTT

d_call: NA
v_call: TRBV19
clone_size: NA
j_call: TRBJ1-4
cdr3_aa: CASSNRGRFEKLFF
cdr3_nt: TGTGCCAGTAGTAACCGCGGACGGTTTGAAAAACTGTTTTTT

d_call: TRBD1
v_call: TRBV10-3
clone_size: NA
j_call: TRBJ1-4
cdr3_aa: CAISPGQGLTNEKLFF
cdr3_nt: TGTGCCATCAGTCCGGGACAGGGTTTGACTAATGAAAAACTGTTTTTT

d_call: TRBD2
v_call: TRBV10-3
clone_size: NA
j_call: TRBJ2-7
cdr3_aa: CAISEGEGRYEQYF
cdr3_nt: TGTGCCATCAGTGAGGGGGAGGGGCGCTACGAGCAGTACTTC

d_call: TRBD1
v_call: TRBV29-1
clone_size: NA
j_call: TRBJ1-2
cdr3_aa: CSATGTGYDGYTF
cdr3_nt: TGCAGCGCTACCGGGACAGGGTACGATGGCTACACCTTC

d_call: NA
v_call: TRBV5-1
clone_size: NA
j_call: TRBJ1-2
cdr3_aa: CASNSGNGLDYGYTF
cdr3_nt: TGCGCCAGCAATTCTGGCAACGGGTTAGACTATGGCTACACCTTC

d_call: TRBD2
v_call: TRBV29-1
clone_size: NA
j_call: TRBJ2-3
cdr3_aa: CSVEIGRGGTRGDTQYF
cdr3_nt: TGCAGCGTTGAAATTGGGCGGGGGGGCACGAGAGGTGATACGCAGTATTTT

d_call: NA
v_call: TRBV6-5
clone_size: NA
j_call: TRBJ1-1
cdr3_aa: CASTEGGLNTEAFF
cdr3_nt: TGTGCCAGTACAGAGGGGGGCTTGAACACTGAAGCTTTCTTT

d_call: NA
v_call: TRBV6-5
clone_size: NA
j_call: TRBJ1-3
cdr3_aa: CASSLTGSGNTIYF
cdr3_nt: TGTGCCAGCAGTTTGACCGGCTCTGGAAACACCATATATTTT

d_call: NA
v_call: TRBV24-1
clone_size: NA
j_call: TRBJ1-5
cdr3_aa: CATSDSGTHQPQHF
cdr3_nt: TGTGCCACCAGTGATTCAGGGACCCATCAGCCCCAGCATTTT

d_call: TRBD1
v_call: TRBV7-9
clone_size: NA
j_call: TRBJ1-6
cdr3_aa: CASSVGDRSGDAPLHF
cdr3_nt: TGTGCCAGCAGCGTCGGGGACAGGTCTGGAGATGCACCCCTCCACTTT

d_call: NA
v_call: TRBV11-2
clone_size: NA
j_call: TRBJ2-5
cdr3_aa: CASSSLKGTQETQYF
cdr3_nt: TGTGCCAGCAGTTCGCTAAAGGGTACCCAAGAGACCCAGTACTTC

d_call: TRBD2
v_call: TRBV5-1
clone_size: few
j_call: TRBJ2-1
cdr3_aa: CASSLEGTSGLQQFF
cdr3_nt: TGCGCCAGCAGCTTGGAGGGGACTAGCGGGCTACAGCAGTTCTTC

d_call: NA
v_call: TRBV5-1
clone_size: NA
j_call: TRBJ2-3
cdr3_aa: CASSLATDTQYF
cdr3_nt: TGCGCCAGCAGCTTGGCCACAGATACGCAGTATTTT

d_call: NA
v_call: TRBV30
clone_size: NA
j_call: TRBJ1-4
cdr3_aa: CAWNRGGRDEKLFF
cdr3_nt: TGTGCCTGGAATCGAGGGGGGAGGGATGAAAAACTGTTTTTT

d_call: TRBD2
v_call: TRBV5-1
clone_size: NA
j_call: TRBJ2-1
cdr3_aa: CASSSGLAGANEQFF
cdr3_nt: TGCGCCAGCAGCTCGGGACTAGCGGGGGCAAATGAGCAGTTCTTC

d_call: NA
v_call: TRBV9
clone_size: NA
j_call: TRBJ2-1
cdr3_aa: CASSVEGLIESEQFF
cdr3_nt: TGTGCCAGCAGCGTAGAAGGACTGATTGAAAGTGAGCAGTTCTTC

d_call: NA
v_call: TRBV9
clone_size: NA
j_call: TRBJ2-5
cdr3_aa: CASSVSGTGQETQYF
cdr3_nt: TGTGCCAGCAGCGTCTCCGGGACGGGGCAAGAGACCCAGTACTTC